This is a list of T cell receptor beta chains from one sample in a study of blood T cell repertoires in COVID-19. TCRdb keeps only in-frame clones here, not all; method: immunoSEQ multiplex PCR. The profile shows approximately 260,000 clones, around 87% of them singletons. The specimen was PBMCs or T cells enriched from blood (not recorded which). The source of these receptors is a woman in her twenties or thirties with acute COVID-19. Both conserved end residues are part of each CDR3. The D gene is left open where the match is weak. Only some rows state a clone size, as once, few, many or a class for expanded clones.

d_call	v_call	clone_size	j_call	cdr3_aa	cdr3_nt
-	TRBV6-1	-	TRBJ1-5	CASSEVEGSGNQPQHF	TGTGCCAGCAGTGAAGTGGAAGGGTCGGGAAATCAGCCCCAGCATTTT
-	TRBV25-1	-	TRBJ1-2	CASSVQGRQGGYTF	TGTGCCAGCAGTGTTCAGGGGCGTCAGGGTGGCTACACCTTC
TRBD1	TRBV3-1/TRBV3-2	-	TRBJ1-5	CASSQGQGAKPQHF	TGTGCCAGCAGCCAGGGACAGGGGGCGAAGCCCCAGCATTTT
TRBD2	TRBV4-3	-	TRBJ2-3	CASSQDTSGRSDTQYF	TGCGCCAGCAGCCAAGATACTAGCGGGAGGTCAGATACGCAGTATTTT
TRBD1	TRBV7-8	-	TRBJ1-2	CASSLEDRGPGYTF	TGTGCCAGCAGCTTAGAAGACAGGGGGCCCGGCTACACCTTC
-	TRBV10-3	-	TRBJ1-1	CAISESTVNTEAFF	TGTGCCATCAGTGAGTCGACAGTGAACACTGAAGCTTTCTTT
-	TRBV9	-	TRBJ1-1	CASSPGGGRMNTEAFF	TGTGCCAGCAGCCCGGGGGGGGGCAGAATGAACACTGAAGCTTTCTTT
TRBD1	TRBV6-4	-	TRBJ2-1	CASSAIPGTGPYNEQFF	TGTGCCAGCAGCGCAATACCCGGGACAGGGCCCTACAATGAGCAGTTCTTC
-	TRBV5-1	few	TRBJ1-6	CASSPGRTGQYNSPLHF	TGCGCCAGCAGCCCAGGACGTACAGGGCAATATAATTCACCCCTCCACTTT
-	TRBV27	-	TRBJ1-6	CASSILNSPLHF	TGTGCCAGCAGCATACTTAATTCACCCCTCCACTTT
TRBD1	TRBV18	-	TRBJ2-1	CASSPLTGGKYNEQFF	TGTGCCAGCTCACCGCTGACAGGGGGCAAGTACAATGAGCAGTTCTTC
TRBD2	TRBV4-1	few	TRBJ2-2	CASSQDLVGLASRELFF	TGCGCCAGCAGCCAGGACTTGGTAGGACTAGCATCACGGGAGCTGTTTTTT
TRBD2	TRBV29-1	-	TRBJ2-5	CSVRGTSGILETQYF	TGCAGCGTTCGGGGGACTAGCGGGATTTTAGAGACCCAGTACTTC
-	TRBV7-8	-	TRBJ1-4	CASSLVGGGTNEKLFF	TGTGCCAGCAGCTTGGTCGGGGGGGGAACTAATGAAAAACTGTTTTTT
-	TRBV11-2	-	TRBJ2-7	CASSPRHTDSGTYEQYF	TGTGCCAGCAGCCCAAGACACACGGACAGTGGAACCTACGAGCAGTACTTC
TRBD1	TRBV7-9	-	TRBJ2-7	CASSFTTDRAYEQYF	TGTGCCAGCAGCTTTACTACCGACAGGGCTTACGAGCAGTACTTC
-	TRBV28	-	TRBJ2-7	CASSLGASDEQYF	TGTGCCAGCAGTTTAGGGGCTAGCGACGAGCAGTACTTC
TRBD2	TRBV5-4	-	TRBJ2-7	CASSLMVAGPSYEQYF	TGTGCCAGCAGCCTTATGGTAGCGGGACCCTCCTACGAGCAGTACTTC
-	TRBV11-2	-	TRBJ2-5	CASGRGHQETQYF	TGTGCCAGCGGCAGGGGCCACCAAGAGACCCAGTACTTC
-	TRBV29-1	-	TRBJ2-5	CSVGQLQETQYF	TGCAGCGTCGGACAGCTCCAAGAGACCCAGTACTTC
-	TRBV30	-	TRBJ1-1	CAWSVANTEAFF	TGTGCCTGGAGTGTAGCGAACACTGAAGCTTTCTTT
TRBD2	TRBV6-1	-	TRBJ2-5	CASSDRAGGRETQYF	TGTGCCAGCAGTGACCGCGCGGGAGGGCGAGAGACCCAGTACTTC
-	TRBV24-1	-	TRBJ2-3	CATGEGGPLDTQYF	TGTGCCACCGGCGAGGGGGGGCCTCTCGATACGCAGTATTTT
TRBD2	TRBV19	-	TRBJ2-1	CASSILGWASGGRREQFF	TGTGCCAGTAGTATCCTTGGTTGGGCTAGCGGGGGGCGTCGGGAGCAGTTCTTC
-	TRBV5-6	-	TRBJ1-5	CASSLGAGAGNQPQHF	TGTGCCAGCAGCTTGGGGGCGGGGGCCGGCAATCAGCCCCAGCATTTT
-	TRBV6-5	-	TRBJ1-1	CASRGQVNTEAFF	TGTGCCAGCAGGGGGCAGGTGAACACTGAAGCTTTCTTT
-	TRBV12-3/TRBV12-4	-	TRBJ2-5	CASSRGSRETQYF	TGTGCCAGCAGCCGCGGGTCTAGAGAGACCCAGTACTTC
TRBD1	TRBV28	-	TRBJ1-1	CASKDRGLGTEAFF	TGTGCCAGCAAGGACAGGGGGCTGGGCACTGAAGCTTTCTTT
-	TRBV4-2	-	TRBJ1-1	CASSLDRSNTEAFF	TGTGCCAGCAGCCTTGACAGGAGTAACACTGAAGCTTTCTTT
-	TRBV5-4	-	TRBJ1-4	CASRTANNEKLFF	TGTGCCAGCAGAACAGCAAATAATGAAAAACTGTTTTTT